The 3 T cell receptor beta chains below were found in one sample sequenced in a study of cytomegalovirus exposure and HLA in healthy donors (dated by TCRdb to about 2017). The receptor library was made with the immunoSEQ multiplex PCR assay. For the multiplex PCR, a mixture combining 60 forward primers for TCR Vbeta segments and 13 reverse primers for TCR Jbeta segments was used. The immuneACCESS repertoire file appears here via TCRdb, limited to in-frame rearrangements. These files lack a portion of the clones; in checked studies, under half of the deficit traces to unresolved V genes, and the cause of the others is not known. For this sample there are about 140,000 clones; approximately 80% appear just once. Clones ranked in the top ten supply 13% to 15% of the sample. Sequenced sample: PBMCs. Source of these receptors: a woman between 35 and 50 years old in good health and CMV-seronegative.

This clone was recorded a few times. V gene TRBV14 combines with J gene TRBJ2-3; 8 bases align to TRBD2. The length of the CDR3 is 17 residues. After removal of 4 bases from V and 0 bases from J, the junction contained 9 bases not matched to a gene. Germline CDR1 is SGHDN and CDR2 is FVKESK. CDR3 DNA sequence: TGTGCCAGCAGCCTCGACGTAGCGGGGAGTAGCACAGATACGCAGTATTTT. This encodes CASSLDVAGSSTDTQYF.

The CDR3 coding sequence is TGTGCCAGCAGCTTACCAGGGGTCACAAGCACAGATACGCAGTATTTT. Translating gives CASSLPGVTSTDTQYF. The chain joins TRBV7-9 to TRBJ2-3, with D maybe TRBD1 (6 bases). The CDR3 covers 16 residues. Deletions cut 2 bases from V and 0 bases from J, with 12 bases between. Germline values: CDR1 SEHNR, CDR2 FQNEAQ (reference sequence).

V is TRBV28 and J is TRBJ2-5, with 7 nucleotides matching TRBD1. Trimming cost V 4 bases and J 5 bases; bases outside gene matches: 16. CDR1 is MDHEN and CDR2 is SYDVKM in the germline V gene. The CDR3 covers 17 residues. The CDR3 nucleotides are TGTGCCAGCAGTTACACACCCGGGACAGTCGATTCGGAGACCCAGTACTTC. It encodes CASSYTPGTVDSETQYF.